Shown below are 32 T cell receptor beta chains from a single sample sequenced in a study of T cells in Graves' hyperthyroidism and ophthalmopathy. Template material for amplifying TCR beta CDR3 regions consisted of RNA transcripts. First-round RT-PCR targeting the TCR CDR3 was performed with the HTBI primer set. TCRdb re-called the multiplex PCR reads with MiXCR, one entry per CDR3 protein. This table holds about 360,000 distinct CDR3 sequences, 13% found once. The sequenced material came from blood. The receptor source for this set is a woman under 30 with Graves' hyperthyroidism.

The rearrangement joins TRBV18 to TRBJ2-3, with TRBD2 matching 8 bases. Trimming removed 3 bases from V and 4 bases from J; junction bases left unmatched: 18. CDR1 is KGHSH, CDR2 LQKENI, per germline. The CDR3 spans 19 residues. The CDR3 region is CASSPIRTAGRAGADTQYF. CDR3 DNA sequence: TGTGCCAGCTCACCTATCAGGACGGCCGGGAGGGCCGGGGCAGATACGCAGTATTTT. The full variable domain, its missing parts supplied by reference TRBV18 and TRBJ2-3, is NAGVMQNPRHLVRRRGQEARLRCSPMKGHSHVYWYRQLPEEGLKFMVYLQKENIIDESGMPKERFSAEFPKEGPSILRIQQVVRGDSAAYFCASSPIRTAGRAGADTQYFGPGTRLTVL.

This clonotype was observed many times. The chain carries TRBV2 and TRBJ2-1, with TRBD2 matching over 8 bases. The germline gives CDR1 SNHLY, CDR2 FYNNEI. With V trimmed by 4 bases and J by 7 bases, 6 bases remained unmatched. The CDR3 spans 14 residues. CDR3 protein: CASSGWLAGNEQFF. CDR3 coding DNA: TGTGCCAGCAGTGGTTGGCTAGCGGGTAATGAGCAGTTCTTC. The full variable domain, with the rest looked up from reference TRBV2 and TRBJ2-1, is EPEVTQTPSHQVTQMGQEVILRCVPISNHLYFYWYRQILGQKVEFLVSFYNNEISEKSEIFDDQFSVERPDGSNFTLKIRSTKLEDSAMYFCASSGWLAGNEQFFGPGTRLTVL.

This clonotype was seen many times. The rearrangement joins TRBV9 to TRBJ1-1, with 12 nucleotides matching TRBD1. V was clipped by 3 bases and J by 3 bases; unmatched bases: 12. Germline V CDR1 and CDR2: SGDLS, YYNGEE. The CDR3 contains 18 residues. CDR3 bases: TGTGCCAGCAGCGCGAGGATGGGACAGGGGGCTCGGGACACTGAAGCTTTCTTT. Residues: CASSARMGQGARDTEAFF.

This clonotype was recorded a few times. The J gene is TRBJ1-4, the V gene TRBV7-9, with 9 bases aligning to TRBD1. Trimming removed 5 bases from V and 10 bases from J; junction bases left unmatched: 8. The CDR3 consists of 14 residues. The germline V gene has CDR1 SEHNR and CDR2 FQNEAQ (reference sequence). CDR3 sequence reads: CASSTTGGRAKLFF. In nucleotides, the CDR3 is TGTGCCAGCAGCACGACAGGGGGGAGGGCAAAACTGTTTTTT. Filled out from reference TRBV7-9 and TRBJ1-4, the complete variable domain reads DTGVSQNPRHKITKRGQNVTFRCDPISEHNRLYWYRQTLGQGPEFLTYFQNEAQLEKSRLLSDRFSAERPKGSFSTLEIQRTEQGDSAMYLCASSTTGGRAKLFFGSGTQLSVL.

This clonotype was detected many times. V usage is TRBV3-1 and J usage is TRBJ2-1, with D uncertain. The germline V and J ends were trimmed by 2 bases and 5 bases, with 13 bases remaining between them. Germline V gives CDR1 LGHDT, CDR2 YNNKEL (reference sequence). The CDR3 contains 15 residues. Here the CDR3 reads CASSQSGPLHNEQFF. CDR3 bases: TGTGCCAGCAGCCAATCCGGACCGCTCCACAATGAGCAGTTCTTC.

Ten or more counts support this clonotype. V and J are TRBV20-1 and TRBJ1-1, with D unclear. Trimming stripped 8 bases from V and 0 bases from J, with 10 bases between. The length of the CDR3 is 12 residues. In germline, CDR1 is DFQATT, CDR2 SNEGSKA (reference sequence). CDR3 in DNA: TGCAGTCCCCCCACCCTGAACACTGAAGCTTTCTTT. Encoded protein: CSPPTLNTEAFF.

A remark on this clonotype: The junction and the germline gene differ at one end; a read error may be behind it. The J gene is TRBJ1-3, the V gene TRBV11-1; D remains unclear. CDR1 is SGHAT, CDR2 FQDESV, per germline (reference sequence). The CDR3 totals 15 residues. CDR3 nucleotide sequence: TGCGCCAACAGCCTGGACGGCTTTACTGGAAACACCATATATTTT. This gives the protein CANSLDGFTGNTIYF.

This clonotype has a count of ten or more. V usage is TRBV4-2 and J usage is TRBJ1-1; D not certain. The CDR3 runs to 14 residues. Trimming cost V 0 bases and J 8 bases, with 13 bases left between them. The germline CDR1 and CDR2 sequences are LGHNA and YNFKEQ. The CDR3 protein is CASSQDWGRGEAFF. The CDR3 DNA is TGTGCCAGCAGCCAAGATTGGGGAAGAGGAGAAGCTTTCTTT.

Only a few counts were recorded for this clonotype. This chain connects TRBV28 to TRBJ1-1; 7 bases match TRBD1. The CDR3 loop spans 13 amino acids. Germline values: CDR1 MDHEN, CDR2 SYDVKM. The V gene end was trimmed by 7 bases and the J gene end by 3 bases; junction bases not matched to a gene: 5. CDR3 loop: CASTRDSYTEAFF. The CDR3 region has the DNA TGTGCCAGCACCCGGGACAGTTACACTGAAGCTTTCTTT. The whole variable domain, filled in from reference TRBV28 and TRBJ1-1, reads DVKVTQSSRYLVKRTGEKVFLECVQDMDHENMFWYRQDPGLGLRLIYFSYDVKMKEKGDIPEGYSVSREKKERFSLILESASTNQTSMYLCASTRDSYTEAFFGQGTRLTVV.

V is TRBV4-1 and J is TRBJ1-2, with a weak D call TRBD1 (6 bases). This CDR3 comprises 15 residues. V lost 1 base and J 8 bases, leaving 17 bases between the germline ends. CDR1 MGHRA and CDR2 YSYEKL come from the germline V gene. CDR3: CASSQVGRGLRGYTF. Written as DNA, the CDR3 is TGCGCCAGCAGCCAAGTCGGCAGGGGATTGAGGGGCTACACCTTC.

At least ten counts were recorded for this clonotype. V gene TRBV15 combines with J gene TRBJ1-3; weak D call: TRBD1 (6 bases). This CDR3 has 16 amino acids. Trimming removed 0 bases from V and 4 bases from J, with 13 bases in between. The germline CDR1 and CDR2 sequences are LNHNV and YYDKDF (reference sequence). This chain's CDR3 is CATSRDLTGSGNTIYF. CDR3 DNA: TGTGCCACCAGCAGAGATCTGACAGGTTCGGGAAACACCATATATTTT.

This clonotype was seen ten or more times. The gene calls are TRBV12-3 or TRBV12-4 and TRBJ1-4; D remains unclear. The CDR3 sequence is 12 residues long. The V end lost 6 bases, the J end lost 12 bases, and 14 bases lay between the germline ends. This CDR3 reads CASSARSTELFF. CDR3 nucleotide sequence: TGTGCCAGCAGCGCGCGGTCCACCGAACTGTTTTTT.

The sample holds many counts of this clonotype. J is TRBJ1-5 and V is TRBV20-1, with 7 bases fitting TRBD1. Losses at the gene ends were 6 bases for V and 0 bases for J; bases not matched to a gene: 8. The CDR3 length is 15 residues. CDR1 and CDR2 from the germline V gene are DFQATT and SNEGSKA (reference sequence). The DNA of the CDR3 is TGCAGTGCCCCAGGACAGGCGTATAGCAATCAGCCCCAGCATTTT. Translated: CSAPGQAYSNQPQHF.

The table lists this clonotype with many counts. This chain connects TRBV11-2 to TRBJ1-2; no definite D call. This CDR3 contains 12 residues. The germline V gene has CDR1 SGHAT and CDR2 FQNNGV. The V end was cut by 3 bases, the J end by 8 bases, with 10 bases between. DNA for the CDR3: TGTGCCAGCAGCTTGACACCGCGAGGCTACACCTTC. This gives the protein CASSLTPRGYTF.

This clonotype came up many times. This chain connects TRBV20-1 to TRBJ2-5; possibly TRBD1 for D (6 bases). In germline, CDR1 is DFQATT, CDR2 SNEGSKA (reference sequence). V dropped 4 bases and J dropped 1 base, with 10 bases sitting between them. The CDR3 extends over 13 amino acids. CDR3 amino acids: CSAKQGFQETQYF. The CDR3 coding sequence is TGCAGTGCTAAACAGGGATTCCAAGAGACCCAGTACTTC.

This clonotype was counted many times. The chain combines TRBV7-2 with TRBJ1-5, with D tentatively TRBD1 (6 bases). Per germline, CDR1 SGHTA and CDR2 FQGNSA. This CDR3 region has 16 residues. V lost 5 bases, J lost 2 bases, and 16 bases lay in between. CDR3 in amino acids: CASSGYREEGNQPQHF. DNA for the CDR3: TGTGCCAGCAGCGGTTACAGGGAAGAGGGCAATCAGCCCCAGCATTTT. Together with reference TRBV7-2 and TRBJ1-5, the CDR3 gives the full variable domain: GAGVSQSPSNKVTEKGKDVELRCDPISGHTALYWYRQSLGQGLEFLIYFQGNSAPDKSGLPSDRFSAERTGGSVSTLTIQRTQQEDSAVYLCASSGYREEGNQPQHFGDGTRLSIL.

This clonotype was observed a handful of times. The gene calls are TRBV3-1 and TRBJ2-3; 12 bases align to TRBD2. Germline V gene data show CDR1 as LGHDT and CDR2 as YNNKEL (reference sequence). The CDR3 length is 17 residues. The V and J ends lost 7 bases and 4 bases, in that order; junction bases with no gene match: 12. CDR3 nucleotides: TGTGCCAGCACCCTGAGACTAGCGGGAGACTGGGCAGATACGCAGTATTTT. Its protein is CASTLRLAGDWADTQYF.

The V and J genes are TRBV19 and TRBJ2-1, with 7 bases aligning to TRBD2. CDR1 is LNHDA and CDR2 is SQIVND in the germline V gene (reference sequence). Trimming cost V 2 bases and J 4 bases; bases outside gene matches: 8. The CDR3 consists of 16 residues. The CDR3 DNA is TGTGCCAGTAGTATAAGAGGCCTAGCGGCTTACAATGAGCAGTTCTTC. It yields the protein CASSIRGLAAYNEQFF.

This clonotype was seen repeatedly, ten times or more. The gene calls are TRBV28 and TRBJ2-7; 8 bases fit TRBD1. V lost 4 bases and J lost 4; bases outside the gene matches: 9. Germline V gene sequence: CDR1 MDHEN, CDR2 SYDVKM. This CDR3 is 15 amino acids long. CDR3 coding DNA: TGTGCCAGCAGTTCGGACAGGGAATTGGTTTACGAGCAGTACTTC. It yields the protein CASSSDRELVYEQYF.

V and J are TRBV9 and TRBJ2-7; possibly TRBD1 for D (6 bases). The V end was cut by 3 bases, the J end by 0 bases, with 13 bases between. Germline V gives CDR1 SGDLS, CDR2 YYNGEE. This CDR3 has 15 residues. CDR3 region: CASSAGGQLSYEQYF. For the CDR3, the DNA is TGTGCCAGCAGCGCAGGAGGACAGCTCTCCTACGAGCAGTACTTC.

This clonotype showed up many times. The rearrangement uses TRBV6-2 or TRBV6-3 and TRBJ2-7; D may be TRBD1 (5 bases). Germline V gene data show CDR1 as MNHEY and CDR2 as SVGEGT. The CDR3 consists of 14 residues. With 3 bases removed from V and 4 bases from J, the gap between germline ends came to 13 bases. CDR3 in DNA: TGTGCCAGCAGTTATCCGACAGCCCTTTACGAGCAGTACTTC. This sequence encodes CASSYPTALYEQYF.

This clonotype was recorded at least ten times. The CDR3 coding sequence is TGCAGTGCTAGAGATCCAGAGGCTAGGGGCTCCTACGAGCAGTACTTC. Amino acids: CSARDPEARGSYEQYF. The rearrangement uses TRBV20-1 and TRBJ2-7; TRBD1 might be the D (5 bases). Germline V gene lookup returns CDR1 DFQATT and CDR2 SNEGSKA (reference sequence). V gave up 0 bases and J gave up 0 bases, with 15 bases separating them. The CDR3 is 16 residues long.

This clonotype has ten or more counts. The chain links TRBV6-1 to TRBJ1-2, with 7 bases aligning to TRBD1. V was clipped by 0 bases and J by 8 bases; unmatched bases: 6. This CDR3 comprises 14 residues. Germline V gene lookup returns CDR1 MNHNS and CDR2 SASEGT. The CDR3 DNA sequence: TGTGCCAGCAGTGAAGCGCGGCAGGGGGAAGGCTACACCTTC. Its translation is CASSEARQGEGYTF.

In its sample, this clonotype was seen many times. This chain links TRBV30 with TRBJ1-2; D is undetermined. The CDR3 runs 11 residues. Trimming pared 3 bases from V and 7 bases from J, leaving 9 bases between. CDR1 GTSNPN and CDR2 SVGIG come from the germline V gene (reference sequence). As DNA, the CDR3 is TGTGCCTGGAGGCTTGCGGCTGGCTACACCTTC. As protein: CAWRLAAGYTF.

The V and J genes are TRBV19 and TRBJ2-6; the D gene is possibly TRBD2 (5 bases). The germline V gene encodes CDR1 LNHDA and CDR2 SQIVND (reference sequence). The CDR3 covers 15 residues. The V and J ends lost 7 bases and 1 base respectively, with 11 bases between them. The CDR3 sequence: CASTTRGSGANVLTF. The CDR3 DNA follows: TGTGCCAGTACCACACGGGGATCTGGGGCCAACGTCCTGACTTTC.

This clonotype was counted at least ten times. This chain uses TRBV6-1 with TRBJ1-1; D is unclear. V was pared by 5 bases and J by 7 bases, with 8 bases between. Germline V gives CDR1 MNHNS, CDR2 SASEGT. This CDR3 spans 11 amino acids. The CDR3 protein is CASSLSREAFF. The DNA of the CDR3 is TGTGCCAGCAGTCTATCGCGTGAAGCTTTCTTT.

This clonotype was picked up many times. The V and J genes are TRBV12-3 or TRBV12-4 and TRBJ2-3; D is undetermined. V was trimmed by 6 bases and J by 6 bases, leaving 7 bases between them. The CDR3 runs 11 residues. CDR3 protein: CASSLVDTQYF. CDR3 sequence (DNA): TGTGCCAGCAGCCTGGTGGATACGCAGTATTTT.

This clonotype came up many times. This chain links TRBV7-2 with TRBJ2-1; maybe TRBD1 (6 bases). The germline gives CDR1 SGHTA, CDR2 FQGNSA. The CDR3 is 15 residues long. V was shortened by 3 bases and J by 4 bases, with 13 bases between the two germline ends. The CDR3 loop reads CASSFGTLTYNEQFF. In nucleotides, the CDR3 is TGTGCCAGCAGCTTTGGGACACTGACTTACAATGAGCAGTTCTTC.

This clonotype was picked up many times. V is TRBV12-3 or TRBV12-4 and J is TRBJ1-1, with no clear D. V was trimmed by 5 bases and J by 6 bases, leaving 16 bases between them. CDR3 length: 14 amino acids. The DNA of the CDR3 is TGTGCCAGCAGTCCTAGTAGACAAAGCTCTGAAGCTTTCTTT. This gives the protein CASSPSRQSSEAFF.

The table lists this clonotype with many counts. The chain links TRBV7-2 to TRBJ2-7; 10 nucleotides line up with TRBD2. V lost 2 bases to trimming and J lost 7 bases; unmatched junction nucleotides: 5. Germline lookup yields CDR1 SGHTA and CDR2 FQGNSA. The CDR3 covers 14 residues. The DNA for the CDR3 is TGTGCCAGCAGCTTACTAGCGGGGGAGTCGGAGCAGTACTTC. Translation: CASSLLAGESEQYF.

The table lists this clonotype with a few counts. The V gene is TRBV2, the J gene TRBJ2-1; 9 bases match TRBD1. The CDR3 is 13 amino acids. Losses at the gene ends were 7 bases for V and 5 bases for J; bases not matched to a gene: 3. CDR1 SNHLY and CDR2 FYNNEI come from the germline V gene. The CDR3: CASMTGGDNEQFF. The CDR3 nucleotides are TGTGCCAGCATGACAGGGGGGGACAATGAGCAGTTCTTC.

This clonotype has at least ten counts. The genes are TRBV20-1 and TRBJ2-2, with 11 bases lining up with TRBD2. Germline CDR1 and CDR2: DFQATT and SNEGSKA (reference sequence). There are 16 residues in the CDR3. The J segment lost 2 bases and the V segment lost 1 base, leaving 3 bases of the junction unmatched. DNA for the CDR3: TGCAGTGCTAGAGCTAGCGGGAGGATTAACACCGGGGAGCTGTTTTTT. Amino acids: CSARASGRINTGELFF.